Shown below are 15 T cell receptor beta chains from a single sample sequenced in a study of blood T cell repertoires in COVID-19. Profiling relied on immunoSEQ multiplex PCR, and the TCRdb table lists in-frame clones only, not all of them. The sample yields about 160,000 clones, 70% to 90% seen once. What was sequenced was peripheral blood. All receptors come from a man aged 55 to 70 with acute or convalescent COVID-19.

The rearrangement links TRBV21-1 to TRBJ2-2; TRBD1, the table's D call, lacks a check against the DNA. TRBV21-1 is listed as a pseudogene. This CDR3 has 15 amino acids. The CDR3 DNA follows: TGTGCCAGCAGCACGGTCAGGGGTGGCACCGGGGAGCTGTTTTTT. Translating it yields CASSTVRGGTGELFF.

The gene calls are TRBV29-1 and TRBJ2-1, with 8 bases that match TRBD1. With 7 bases clipped from V and 4 bases from J, the junction kept 9 bases outside the gene matches. Germline CDR1 and CDR2: SQVTM and ANQGSEA. This CDR3 contains 14 residues. CDR3 sequence (DNA): TGCAGCGCGTCGGACAGGGCGTCTTACAATGAGCAGTTCTTC. Residues: CSASDRASYNEQFF.

The chain employs TRBV12-5 and TRBJ2-3, with a tentative D call TRBD1 (6 bases). This CDR3 region has 17 residues. The germline gives CDR1 LGHNT, CDR2 FRNRAP. V lost 1 base to trimming and J lost 0 bases, with 14 bases between them. The CDR3 nucleotides read TGTGCTAGTGGTTTGGGATCCGGGACATATAGCACAGATACGCAGTATTTT. Its protein product is CASGLGSGTYSTDTQYF.

The chain is built from TRBV5-1 and TRBJ1-1, with 8 bases identical to TRBD1. The CDR3 spans 13 residues. Germline CDR1 and CDR2: SGHRS and YFSETQ. Trimming at V came to 7 bases and at J to 4 bases, leaving 6 bases not matched to a gene. This CDR3 reads CASGQGGGTEAFF. CDR3 in DNA: TGCGCCAGCGGACAGGGAGGGGGCACTGAAGCTTTCTTT.

This chain joins TRBV9 and TRBJ1-1; the D gene is possibly TRBD1 (6 bases). The CDR3 is 15 residues long. The ends were cut back, 0 bases at V and 5 bases at J, with 14 bases in the middle. The germline gives CDR1 SGDLS, CDR2 YYNGEE. CDR3 in amino acids: CASSVGEGEDTEAFF. The CDR3 DNA reads as TGTGCCAGCAGCGTAGGGGAGGGGGAGGATACTGAAGCTTTCTTT. Together with reference TRBV9 and TRBJ1-1, the CDR3 gives the full variable domain: DSGVTQTPKHLITATGQRVTLRCSPRSGDLSVYWYQQSLDQGLQFLIQYYNGEERAKGNILERFSAQQFPDLHSELNLSSLELGDSALYFCASSVGEGEDTEAFFGQGTRLTVV.

The CDR3 here is CASHKGNRGFNEQFF. CDR3 sequence (DNA): TGTGCCAGCCACAAAGGTAACAGGGGGTTCAATGAGCAGTTCTTC. The chain carries TRBV21-1 and TRBJ2-1; the table calls TRBD1, which could not be checked here. TRBV21-1 is assigned pseudogene status. There are 15 residues in the CDR3.

The chain is built from TRBV11-2 and TRBJ1-5, with 7 positions matching TRBD1. V trimming: 5 bases; J trimming: 3 bases; junction bases outside the gene matches: 7. This CDR3 comprises 15 residues. Per the germline V gene, CDR1 is SGHAT and CDR2 is FQNNGV. This chain's CDR3 is CASSLLTGSNQPQHF. For the CDR3, the DNA is TGTGCCAGCAGCCTATTGACAGGGTCCAATCAGCCCCAGCATTTT.

This clone was detected only a few times. V usage is TRBV5-1 and J usage is TRBJ1-1, with D perhaps TRBD1 (6 bases). CDR1 and CDR2 from the germline V gene are SGHRS and YFSETQ. The CDR3 has 13 residues. Between the trimmed V and J ends, which lost 6 bases and 1 base, there was a span of 10 bases. Here the CDR3 reads CASTRQENTEAFF. The CDR3 DNA reads as TGCGCCAGCACCCGACAGGAGAACACTGAAGCTTTCTTT.

CDR3 in amino acids: CASRRDRGSYNEQFF. The CDR3 DNA sequence: TGTGCCAGCAGGAGGGACAGGGGGTCCTACAATGAGCAGTTCTTC. The J gene is TRBJ2-1, the V gene TRBV6-5; 11 positions agree with TRBD1. CDR1 is MNHEY, CDR2 SVGAGI, per germline. The J segment lost 1 base and the V segment lost 6 bases, leaving 2 bases of the junction unmatched. CDR3 length: 15 amino acids.

The V call is TRBV14, the J call TRBJ2-2; D remains unclear. The V end was cut by 6 bases, the J end by 4 bases, with 9 bases between. CDR1 and CDR2 from the germline V gene are SGHDN and FVKESK. The CDR3 loop spans 13 amino acids. The CDR3 region is CASSHYSTGELFF. The DNA for the CDR3 is TGTGCCAGCAGTCATTACAGCACCGGGGAGCTGTTTTTT.

The rearrangement links TRBV19 to TRBJ2-1, with TRBD1 matching over 9 bases. Germline V gene data show CDR1 as LNHDA and CDR2 as SQIVND (reference sequence). The CDR3 length is 15 residues. The V gene end was trimmed by 5 bases and the J gene end by 9 bases; junction bases not matched to a gene: 11. CDR3 residues: CASSVGNRGRGEQFF. DNA of the CDR3: TGTGCCAGTAGTGTAGGTAACAGGGGGCGCGGTGAGCAGTTCTTC.

This chain connects TRBV11-2 to TRBJ1-1; D is possibly TRBD1 (5 bases). Germline V lookup: CDR1 SGHAT, CDR2 FQNNGV. Trimming took off 3 bases at V and 4 bases at J, with 9 bases between the two ends. The CDR3 contains 13 residues. CDR3 nucleotides: TGTGCCAGCAGCTTTCAGGGTGCCACTGAAGCTTTCTTT. The encoded protein is CASSFQGATEAFF.

The rearrangement uses TRBV6-2 or TRBV6-3 and TRBJ1-1; D unclear. The V gene's germline CDR1 is MNHEY and CDR2 SVGEGT. Deletions cut 2 bases from V and 7 bases from J, with 14 bases between. This CDR3 region has 14 residues. CDR3 sequence reads: CASSYEDRLFEAFF. As DNA, the CDR3 is TGTGCCAGCAGTTACGAGGATAGACTGTTTGAAGCTTTCTTT.

The genes are TRBV7-2 and TRBJ2-7, with D unresolved. CDR1 and CDR2 (germline): SGHTA, FQGNSA. V was pared by 5 bases and J by 0 bases, with 5 bases between. There are 12 residues in the CDR3. The CDR3 nucleotides are TGTGCCAGCAGCCGTAGCTCCTACGAGCAGTACTTC. Residues: CASSRSSYEQYF.

This chain connects TRBV10-3 to TRBJ1-2; 7 bases map to TRBD1. This CDR3 contains 15 residues. J was trimmed by 6 bases and V by 0 bases; bases with no gene match: 7. The germline V gene encodes CDR1 ENHRY and CDR2 SYGVKD. The CDR3 loop reads CAISESARGMDGYTF. The CDR3 nucleotides are TGTGCCATCAGTGAGTCGGCCAGGGGGATGGATGGCTACACCTTC.